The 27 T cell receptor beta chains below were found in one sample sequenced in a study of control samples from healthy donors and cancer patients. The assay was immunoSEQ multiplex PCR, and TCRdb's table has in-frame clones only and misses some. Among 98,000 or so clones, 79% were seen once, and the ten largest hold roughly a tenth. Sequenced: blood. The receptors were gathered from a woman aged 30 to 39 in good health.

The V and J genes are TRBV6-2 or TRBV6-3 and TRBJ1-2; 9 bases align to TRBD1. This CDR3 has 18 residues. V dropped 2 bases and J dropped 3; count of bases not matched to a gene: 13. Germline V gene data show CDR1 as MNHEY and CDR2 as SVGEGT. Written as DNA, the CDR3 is TGTGCCAGCAGTTACGTGCGGAGGACAGGGGCACAGGACTATGGCTACACCTTC. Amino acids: CASSYVRRTGAQDYGYTF.

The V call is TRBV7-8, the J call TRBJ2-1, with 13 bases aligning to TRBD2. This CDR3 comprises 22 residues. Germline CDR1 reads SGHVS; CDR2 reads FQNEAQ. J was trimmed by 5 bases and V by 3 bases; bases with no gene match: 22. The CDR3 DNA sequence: TGTGCCAGCAGCTTGCCCCGGACTAGCGGGGGACTCACCAGTTTCTTGGACAATGAGCAGTTCTTC. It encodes CASSLPRTSGGLTSFLDNEQFF.

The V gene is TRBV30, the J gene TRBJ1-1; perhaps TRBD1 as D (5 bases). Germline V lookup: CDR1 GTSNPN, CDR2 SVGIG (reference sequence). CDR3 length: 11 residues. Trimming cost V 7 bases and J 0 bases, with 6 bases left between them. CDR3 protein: CALQVNTEAFF. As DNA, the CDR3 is TGTGCCTTACAGGTGAACACTGAAGCTTTCTTT.

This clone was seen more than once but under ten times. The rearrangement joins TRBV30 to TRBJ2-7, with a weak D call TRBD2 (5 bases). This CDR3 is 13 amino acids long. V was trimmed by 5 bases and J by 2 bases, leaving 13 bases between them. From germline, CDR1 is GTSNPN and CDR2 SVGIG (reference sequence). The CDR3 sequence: CAWERIGAYEQYF. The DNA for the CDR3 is TGTGCCTGGGAGAGAATCGGGGCCTACGAGCAGTACTTC.

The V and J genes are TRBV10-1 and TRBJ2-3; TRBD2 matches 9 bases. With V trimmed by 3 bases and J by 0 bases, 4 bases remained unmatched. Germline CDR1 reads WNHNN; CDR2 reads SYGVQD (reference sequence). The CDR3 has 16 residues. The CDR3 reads CASSDLAGASTDTQYF. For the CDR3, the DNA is TGCGCCAGCAGTGACTTAGCGGGGGCCAGCACAGATACGCAGTATTTT.

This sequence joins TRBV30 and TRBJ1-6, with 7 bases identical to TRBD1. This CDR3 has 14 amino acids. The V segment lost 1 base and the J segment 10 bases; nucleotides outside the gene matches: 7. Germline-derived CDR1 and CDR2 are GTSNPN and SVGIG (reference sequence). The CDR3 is CAWSGTGGKSPLHF. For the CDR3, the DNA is TGTGCCTGGAGTGGGACAGGAGGCAAGTCACCCCTCCACTTT.

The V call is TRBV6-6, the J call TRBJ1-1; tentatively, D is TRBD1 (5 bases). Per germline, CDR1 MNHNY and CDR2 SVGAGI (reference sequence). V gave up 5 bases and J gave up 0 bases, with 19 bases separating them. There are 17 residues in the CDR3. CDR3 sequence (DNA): TGTGCCAGCAGTCGGGCAGGGTTATCTTTGCTGAACACTGAAGCTTTCTTT. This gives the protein CASSRAGLSLLNTEAFF.

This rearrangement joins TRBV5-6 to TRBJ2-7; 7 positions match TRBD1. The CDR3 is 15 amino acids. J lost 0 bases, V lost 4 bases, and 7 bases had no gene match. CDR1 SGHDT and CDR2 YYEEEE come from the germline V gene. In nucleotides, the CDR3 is TGTGCCAGCAGCGACACGGGACAGAGCTCCTACGAGCAGTACTTC. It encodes CASSDTGQSSYEQYF.

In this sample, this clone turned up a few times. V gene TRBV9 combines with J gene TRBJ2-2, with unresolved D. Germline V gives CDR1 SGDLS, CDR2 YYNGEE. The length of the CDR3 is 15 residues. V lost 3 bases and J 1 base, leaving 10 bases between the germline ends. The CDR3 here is CASSEPSGNTGELFF. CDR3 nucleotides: TGTGCCAGCAGCGAGCCCTCGGGGAACACCGGGGAGCTGTTTTTT.

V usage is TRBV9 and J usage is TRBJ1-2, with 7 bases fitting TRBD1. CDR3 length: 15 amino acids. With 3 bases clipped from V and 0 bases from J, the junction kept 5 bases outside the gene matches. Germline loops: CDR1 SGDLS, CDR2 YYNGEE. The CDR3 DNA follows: TGTGCCAGCAGCGCCGCGACAGGGCCTAACTATGGCTACACCTTC. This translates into CASSAATGPNYGYTF. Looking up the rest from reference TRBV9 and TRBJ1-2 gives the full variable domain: DSGVTQTPKHLITATGQRVTLRCSPRSGDLSVYWYQQSLDQGLQFLIQYYNGEERAKGNILERFSAQQFPDLHSELNLSSLELGDSALYFCASSAATGPNYGYTFGSGTRLTVV.

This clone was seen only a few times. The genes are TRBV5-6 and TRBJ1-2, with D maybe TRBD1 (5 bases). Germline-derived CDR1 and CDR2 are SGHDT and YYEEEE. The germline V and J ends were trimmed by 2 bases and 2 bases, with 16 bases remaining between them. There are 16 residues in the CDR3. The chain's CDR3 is CASSFGRSRGNYGYTF. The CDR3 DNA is TGTGCCAGCAGCTTTGGCCGTTCTCGGGGGAACTATGGCTACACCTTC. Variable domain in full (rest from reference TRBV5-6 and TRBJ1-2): DAGVTQSPTHLIKTRGQQVTLRCSPKSGHDTVSWYQQALGQGPQFIFQYYEEEERQRGNFPDRFSGHQFPNYSSELNVNALLLGDSALYLCASSFGRSRGNYGYTFGSGTRLTVV.

The CDR3 bases are TGTGCCAGCAGCTTGGGCCAAGAGACCCAGTACTTC. It codes for CASSLGQETQYF. This sequence joins TRBV11-2 and TRBJ2-5, with no clear D. This CDR3 spans 12 amino acids. V was trimmed by 3 bases and J by 1 base, leaving 3 bases between them. Germline values: CDR1 SGHAT, CDR2 FQNNGV.

The CDR3 protein is CASSYSGGVGEAFF. CDR3 DNA sequence: TGTGCCAGCAGTTACTCAGGGGGGGTCGGTGAAGCTTTCTTT. The rearrangement uses TRBV6-5 and TRBJ1-1; weak D call: TRBD1 (6 bases). Trimming took 0 bases from V and 7 from J, leaving 12 bases between them. The CDR3 consists of 14 residues. CDR1 is MNHEY and CDR2 is SVGAGI in the germline V gene.

The CDR3 reads CASSLGGGPYEQYF. The CDR3 bases are TGTGCCAGCAGCTTGGGCGGGGGCCCATACGAGCAGTACTTC. The chain joins TRBV5-8 to TRBJ2-7, with D perhaps matching TRBD2 (7 bases). The V gene's germline CDR1 is SGHTS and CDR2 YDEGEE. Trimming removed 0 bases at V and 4 bases at J, with 11 bases between. The length of the CDR3 is 14 residues.

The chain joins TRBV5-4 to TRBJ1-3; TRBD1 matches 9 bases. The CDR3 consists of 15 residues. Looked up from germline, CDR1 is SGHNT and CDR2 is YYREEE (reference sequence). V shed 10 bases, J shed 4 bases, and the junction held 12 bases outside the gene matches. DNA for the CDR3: TGTGCCTCCTTGATACAGGGGGCAGCAGGAAACACCATATATTTT. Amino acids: CASLIQGAAGNTIYF. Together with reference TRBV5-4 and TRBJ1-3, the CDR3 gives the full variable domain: ETGVTQSPTHLIKTRGQQVTLRCSSQSGHNTVSWYQQALGQGPQFIFQYYREEENGRGNFPPRFSGLQFPNYSSELNVNALELDDSALYLCASLIQGAAGNTIYFGEGSWLTVV.

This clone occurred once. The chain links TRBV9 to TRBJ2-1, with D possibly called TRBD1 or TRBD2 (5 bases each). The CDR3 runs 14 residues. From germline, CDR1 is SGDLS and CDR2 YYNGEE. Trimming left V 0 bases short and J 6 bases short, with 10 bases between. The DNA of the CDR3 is TGTGCCAGCAGCGTAGGGGGGACCCTCAATGAGCAGTTCTTC. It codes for CASSVGGTLNEQFF.

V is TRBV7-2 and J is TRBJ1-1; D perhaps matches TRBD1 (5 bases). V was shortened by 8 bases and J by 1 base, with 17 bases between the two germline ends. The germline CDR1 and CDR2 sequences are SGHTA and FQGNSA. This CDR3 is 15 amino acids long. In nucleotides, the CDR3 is TGTGCCAGCGTTCGAGGAGGGGCGGGGAACACTGAAGCTTTCTTT. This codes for CASVRGGAGNTEAFF.

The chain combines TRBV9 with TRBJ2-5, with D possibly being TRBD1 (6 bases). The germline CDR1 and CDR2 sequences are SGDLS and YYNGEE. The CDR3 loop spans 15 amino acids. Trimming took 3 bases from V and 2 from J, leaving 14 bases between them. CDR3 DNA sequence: TGTGCCAGCAGCGCCCCTGGGGGCCGTCAAGAGACCCAGTACTTC. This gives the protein CASSAPGGRQETQYF.

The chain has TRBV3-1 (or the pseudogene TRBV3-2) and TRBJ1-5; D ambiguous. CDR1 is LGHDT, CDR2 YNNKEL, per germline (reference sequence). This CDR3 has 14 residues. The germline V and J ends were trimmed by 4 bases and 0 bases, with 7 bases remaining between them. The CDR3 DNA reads TGTGCCAGCAGCCCCCGAAGTAGCAATCAGCCCCAGCATTTT. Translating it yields CASSPRSSNQPQHF.

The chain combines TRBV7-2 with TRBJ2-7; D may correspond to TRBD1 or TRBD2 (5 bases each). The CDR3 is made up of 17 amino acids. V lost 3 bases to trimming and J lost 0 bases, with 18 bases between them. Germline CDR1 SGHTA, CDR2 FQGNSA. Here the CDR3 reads CASSFHSGTSSSYEQYF. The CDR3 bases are TGTGCCAGCAGCTTCCACTCCGGGACCTCTTCCTCCTACGAGCAGTACTTC.

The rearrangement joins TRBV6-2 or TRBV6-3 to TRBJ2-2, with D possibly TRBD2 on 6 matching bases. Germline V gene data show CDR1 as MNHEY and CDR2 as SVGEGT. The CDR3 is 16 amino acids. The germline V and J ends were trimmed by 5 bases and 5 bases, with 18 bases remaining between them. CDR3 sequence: CASSPARRGGTGELFF. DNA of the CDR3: TGTGCCAGCAGTCCCGCCAGGAGGGGCGGGACCGGGGAGCTGTTTTTT.

The CDR3 sequence is CASRLRGSAEAFF. The CDR3, as DNA: TGTGCCAGCAGACTTAGGGGCTCCGCTGAAGCTTTCTTT. The chain is built from TRBV11-2 and TRBJ1-1; possibly TRBD1 for D (5 bases). The CDR3 has 13 residues. The germline V and J ends were trimmed by 6 bases and 6 bases, with 14 bases remaining between them. CDR1 is SGHAT and CDR2 is FQNNGV in the germline V gene. The complete variable domain, with remaining parts taken from reference TRBV11-2 and TRBJ1-1, reads EAGVAQSPRYKIIEKRQSVAFWCNPISGHATLYWYQQILGQGPKLLIQFQNNGVVDDSQLPKDRFSAERLKGVDSTLKIQPAKLEDSAVYLCASRLRGSAEAFFGQGTRLTVV.

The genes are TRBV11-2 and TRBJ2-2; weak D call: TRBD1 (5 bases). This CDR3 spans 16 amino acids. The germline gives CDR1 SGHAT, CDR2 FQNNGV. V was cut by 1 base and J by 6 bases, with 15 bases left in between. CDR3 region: CASSLGGGRVSGELFF. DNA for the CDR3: TGTGCCAGCAGCTTAGGTGGCGGCAGGGTGTCCGGGGAGCTGTTTTTT.

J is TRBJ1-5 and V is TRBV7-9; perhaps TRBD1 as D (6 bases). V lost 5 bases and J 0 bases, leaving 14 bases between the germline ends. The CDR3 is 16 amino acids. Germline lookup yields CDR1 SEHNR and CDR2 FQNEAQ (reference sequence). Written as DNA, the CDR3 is TGTGCCAGCAGCAAAACCGGACAGTTTAGCAATCAGCCCCAGCATTTT. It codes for CASSKTGQFSNQPQHF. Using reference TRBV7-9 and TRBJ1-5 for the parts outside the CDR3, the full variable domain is DTGVSQNPRHKITKRGQNVTFRCDPISEHNRLYWYRQTLGQGPEFLTYFQNEAQLEKSRLLSDRFSAERPKGSFSTLEIQRTEQGDSAMYLCASSKTGQFSNQPQHFGDGTRLSIL.

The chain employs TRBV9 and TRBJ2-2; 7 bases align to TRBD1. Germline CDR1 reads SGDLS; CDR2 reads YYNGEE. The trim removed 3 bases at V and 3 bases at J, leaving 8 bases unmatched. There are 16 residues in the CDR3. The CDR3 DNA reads TGTGCCAGCAGCGACCTGACAGGGCTGGACACCGGGGAGCTGTTTTTT. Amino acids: CASSDLTGLDTGELFF.

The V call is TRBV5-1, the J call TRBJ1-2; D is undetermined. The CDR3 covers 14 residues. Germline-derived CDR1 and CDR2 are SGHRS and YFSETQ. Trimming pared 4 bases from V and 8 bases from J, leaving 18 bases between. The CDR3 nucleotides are TGCGCCAGCAGCCCACCGGGCAGGTCGGGCGGCTACACCTTC. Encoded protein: CASSPPGRSGGYTF.

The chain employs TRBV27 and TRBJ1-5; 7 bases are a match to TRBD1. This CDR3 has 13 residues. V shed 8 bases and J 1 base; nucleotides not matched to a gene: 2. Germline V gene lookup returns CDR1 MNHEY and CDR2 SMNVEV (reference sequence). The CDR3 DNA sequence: TGTGCCAGCCGGGACAGCAGCAATCAGCCCCAGCATTTT. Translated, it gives CASRDSSNQPQHF.